These 16 T cell receptor beta chains originate from one sample sequenced in a study of T cells in Graves' hyperthyroidism and ophthalmopathy. RNA transcripts yielded amplified TCR beta CDR3 regions. Researchers ran a first-round RT-PCR on the TCR CDR3 using the HTBI primer set. TCRdb re-derived calls from the multiplex PCR reads in MiXCR, one entry per CDR3 protein. The sample lists about 610,000 distinct CDR3 sequences, 46% seen once, with about 8.3% in the top ten. Sequencing used peripheral blood or thyroid tissue (not recorded which). These receptors all come from a woman under 30 with Graves' hyperthyroidism.

This chain connects TRBV27 to TRBJ2-2, with TRBD2 matching over 10 bases. This CDR3 region has 16 residues. With V trimmed by 5 bases and J by 1 base, 4 bases remained unmatched. CDR1 is MNHEY, CDR2 SMNVEV, per germline (reference sequence). CDR3 loop: CASSPGLAVNTGELFF. In DNA, the CDR3 is TGTGCCAGCAGTCCAGGACTAGCGGTGAACACCGGGGAGCTGTTTTTT.

This clonotype was recorded many times. The chain joins TRBV10-2 to TRBJ1-2; 7 nucleotides match TRBD1. Trimming cost V 6 bases and J 1 base; bases outside gene matches: 14. CDR1 WSHSY and CDR2 SAAADI come from the germline V gene. The CDR3 covers 17 residues. The CDR3 sequence is CASRAGGWAGGNYGYTF. DNA of the CDR3: TGCGCCAGCAGAGCCGGCGGTTGGGCAGGGGGTAACTATGGCTACACCTTC.

Notes on this clonotype: It may be a read error: a sequence one base away is much more abundant. This chain joins TRBV6-6 and TRBJ1-1; TRBD1 might be the D (6 bases). CDR1 and CDR2 (germline): MNHNY, SVGAGI (reference sequence). The V end lost 5 bases, the J end lost 4 bases, and 11 bases lay between the germline ends. The CDR3 has 13 amino acids. CDR3 DNA sequence: TGTGCCAGCAGTGAATCAGGGGCCACTGAAGCTTTCTTT. Its protein is CASSESGATEAFF.

This clonotype appeared many times. The chain carries TRBV3-1 and TRBJ2-7; D gene uncertain. V dropped 5 bases and J dropped 3 bases, with 8 bases sitting between them. Germline CDR1 reads LGHDT; CDR2 reads YNNKEL (reference sequence). The CDR3 runs to 12 residues. CDR3 in DNA: TGTGCCAGCAGCAACAGAGGCTACGAGCAGTACTTC. The encoded protein is CASSNRGYEQYF.

The table lists this clonotype with many counts. The genes are TRBV5-6 and TRBJ1-2, with a possible D match to TRBD1 (5 bases). Per germline, CDR1 SGHDT and CDR2 YYEEEE. Trimming removed 0 bases from V and 10 bases from J, with 10 bases in between. This CDR3 is built from 12 residues. The CDR3 DNA reads TGTGCCAGCAGCTTGGCAGGAGGGGACTACACCTTC. Translation gives CASSLAGGDYTF.

This sequence joins TRBV20-1 and TRBJ2-3; no clear D gene. The V and J ends lost 2 bases and 1 base respectively, with 10 bases between them. The V gene's germline CDR1 is DFQATT and CDR2 SNEGSKA (reference sequence). This CDR3 region has 14 residues. CDR3 nucleotides: TGCAGTGCTAGACTTCAGACCGGCACAGATACGCAGTATTTT. Amino acids: CSARLQTGTDTQYF.

There are many counts of this clonotype. The chain's CDR3 is CASSLLQGANGYTF. Written as DNA, the CDR3 is TGCGCCAGCAGCTTACTACAGGGGGCGAATGGCTACACCTTC. This chain uses TRBV5-1 with TRBJ1-2, with 9 bases matching TRBD1. The junction had 5 bases not matched to a gene; V was cut back by 2 bases and J by 6 bases. The germline CDR1 and CDR2 sequences are SGHRS and YFSETQ. The length of the CDR3 is 14 residues.

V gene TRBV19 combines with J gene TRBJ1-4; the D gene is possibly TRBD1 (5 bases). This CDR3 comprises 13 residues. CDR1 is LNHDA and CDR2 is SQIVND in the germline V gene (reference sequence). Trimming removed 4 bases from V and 8 bases from J, with 11 bases in between. The CDR3: CASSRGDPEKLFF. The CDR3 bases are TGTGCCAGTAGTAGGGGGGATCCCGAAAAACTGTTTTTT.

The V call is TRBV29-1, the J call TRBJ2-5; 9 bases match TRBD1. J gave up 5 bases and V 1 base, and 5 bases lay outside the gene matches. The V gene's germline CDR1 is SQVTM and CDR2 ANQGSEA. There are 14 residues in the CDR3. CDR3 sequence (DNA): TGCAGCGTTGAAGGGACAGGGGATGGGGAGACCCAGTACTTC. This translates into CSVEGTGDGETQYF.

This chain joins TRBV7-3 and TRBJ1-2, with 9 positions matching TRBD1. The V gene end was trimmed by 2 bases and the J gene end by 4 bases; junction bases not matched to a gene: 8. CDR3 size: 16 residues. Germline CDR1 is SGHTA and CDR2 is FQGTGA. CDR3 amino acids: CASSLEGTGRSYGYTF. CDR3 DNA: TGTGCCAGCAGCTTAGAAGGGACAGGGAGGAGCTATGGCTACACCTTC.

This clonotype was seen ten or more times. In DNA form, the CDR3 reads TGCAGTGCCGCTCGAGGGGGAGTCGAGACCCAGTACTTC. Encoded protein: CSAARGGVETQYF. The chain couples TRBV20-1 to TRBJ2-5; a weak D match, TRBD1 (6 bases). V was trimmed by 6 bases and J by 5 bases, leaving 16 bases between them. This CDR3 has 13 amino acids. Per germline, CDR1 DFQATT and CDR2 SNEGSKA (reference sequence).

This clonotype was counted at least ten times. The rearrangement links TRBV29-1 to TRBJ2-2; unclear D gene. Between the trimmed V and J ends, which lost 2 bases and 2 bases, there was a span of 3 bases. Germline loops: CDR1 SQVTM, CDR2 ANQGSEA. The length of the CDR3 is 12 residues. The CDR3 protein is CSVEPNTGELFF. DNA of the CDR3: TGCAGCGTTGAACCAAACACCGGGGAGCTGTTTTTT.

Comment on this clonotype: At one boundary the junction diverges from the germline segment, which might be a read error. The chain employs TRBV6-5 and TRBJ2-7; 8 nucleotides line up with TRBD1. Germline CDR1 MNHEY, CDR2 SVGAGI. The CDR3 has 17 residues. The CDR3 region is CASSYLPTGASSYGQYF. CDR3 nucleotide sequence: TGTGCCAGCAGTTACTTACCGACAGGGGCCAGCTCCTACGGGCAGTACTTC.

This chain connects TRBV20-1 to TRBJ2-3; D is possibly TRBD2 (5 bases). CDR1 is DFQATT and CDR2 is SNEGSKA in the germline V gene (reference sequence). The germline V and J ends were trimmed by 1 base and 4 bases, with 15 bases remaining between them. This CDR3 contains 15 residues. The CDR3 DNA sequence: TGCAGTGCTAGAGGGACGCGAGGGTTGTCAGATACGCAGTATTTT. It codes for CSARGTRGLSDTQYF.

This rearrangement joins TRBV24-1 to TRBJ2-5; 7 bases fit TRBD2. V lost 5 bases to trimming and J lost 5 bases; unmatched junction nucleotides: 4. Per the germline V gene, CDR1 is KGHDR and CDR2 is SFDVKD. The CDR3 runs to 13 residues. The CDR3 nucleotides are TGTGCCACCAGTGTTGCCGGGAGGGAGACCCAGTACTTC. It is translated as CATSVAGRETQYF.

The genes are TRBV2 and TRBJ2-3; the match to TRBD2 covers 8 bases. The germline V gene has CDR1 SNHLY and CDR2 FYNNEI. This CDR3 contains 13 residues. V shed 5 bases and J 12 bases; nucleotides not matched to a gene: 10. The CDR3 coding sequence is TGTGCCAGCAGTCAGGGACTAGTTGGGCAACAGTATTTT. It encodes CASSQGLVGQQYF.